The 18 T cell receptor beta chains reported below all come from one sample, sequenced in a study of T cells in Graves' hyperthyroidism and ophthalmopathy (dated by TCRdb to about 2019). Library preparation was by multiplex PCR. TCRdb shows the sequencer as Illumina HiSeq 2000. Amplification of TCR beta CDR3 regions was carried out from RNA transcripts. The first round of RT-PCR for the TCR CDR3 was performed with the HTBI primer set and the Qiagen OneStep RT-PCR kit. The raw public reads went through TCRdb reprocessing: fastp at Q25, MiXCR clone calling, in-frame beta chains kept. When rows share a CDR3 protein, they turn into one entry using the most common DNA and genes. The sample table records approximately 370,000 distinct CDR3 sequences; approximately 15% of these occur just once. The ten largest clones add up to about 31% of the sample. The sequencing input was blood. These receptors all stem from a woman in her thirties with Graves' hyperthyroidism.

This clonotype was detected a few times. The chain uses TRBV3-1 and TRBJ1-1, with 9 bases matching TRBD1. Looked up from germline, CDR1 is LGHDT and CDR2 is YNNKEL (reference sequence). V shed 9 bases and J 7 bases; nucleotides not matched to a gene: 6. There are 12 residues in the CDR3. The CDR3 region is CASSRTGDEAFF. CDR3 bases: TGTGCCAGTTCAAGGACAGGGGATGAAGCTTTCTTT.

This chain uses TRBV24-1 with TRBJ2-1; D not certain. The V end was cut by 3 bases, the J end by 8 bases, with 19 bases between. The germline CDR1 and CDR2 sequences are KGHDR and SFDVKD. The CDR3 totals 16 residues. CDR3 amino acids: CATSDTRTVDTDEQFF. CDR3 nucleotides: TGTGCCACCAGTGATACCCGTACAGTTGACACGGATGAGCAGTTCTTC.

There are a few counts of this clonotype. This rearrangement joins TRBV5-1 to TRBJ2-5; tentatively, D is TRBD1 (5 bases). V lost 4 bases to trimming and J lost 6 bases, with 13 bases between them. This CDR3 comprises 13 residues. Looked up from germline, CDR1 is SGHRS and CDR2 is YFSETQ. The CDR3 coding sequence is TGCGCCAGCAGCGTCGGGCAGGGAAAGACCCAGTACTTC. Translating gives CASSVGQGKTQYF.

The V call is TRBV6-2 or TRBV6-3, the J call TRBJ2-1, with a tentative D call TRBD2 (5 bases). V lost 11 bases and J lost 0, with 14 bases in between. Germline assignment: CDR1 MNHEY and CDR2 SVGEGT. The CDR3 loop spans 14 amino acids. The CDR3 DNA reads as TGTGCCGGGCAATCTAGCAGCTCCTACAATGAGCAGTTCTTC. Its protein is CAGQSSSSYNEQFF.

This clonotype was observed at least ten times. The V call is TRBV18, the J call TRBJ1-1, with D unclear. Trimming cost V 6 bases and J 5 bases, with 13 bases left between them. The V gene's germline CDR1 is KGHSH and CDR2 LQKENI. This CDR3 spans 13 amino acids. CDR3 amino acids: CASSPKSGTEAFF. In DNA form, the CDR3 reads TGTGCCAGCTCCCCCAAGTCGGGGACTGAAGCTTTCTTT.

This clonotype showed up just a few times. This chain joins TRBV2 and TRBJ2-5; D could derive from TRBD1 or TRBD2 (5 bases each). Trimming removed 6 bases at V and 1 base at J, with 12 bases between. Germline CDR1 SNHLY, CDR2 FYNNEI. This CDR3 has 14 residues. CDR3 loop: CASRVGRPQETQYF. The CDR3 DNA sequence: TGTGCCAGCAGAGTGGGACGGCCCCAAGAGACCCAGTACTTC. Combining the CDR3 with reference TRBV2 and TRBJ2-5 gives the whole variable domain EPEVTQTPSHQVTQMGQEVILRCVPISNHLYFYWYRQILGQKVEFLVSFYNNEISEKSEIFDDQFSVERPDGSNFTLKIRSTKLEDSAMYFCASRVGRPQETQYFGPGTRLLVL.

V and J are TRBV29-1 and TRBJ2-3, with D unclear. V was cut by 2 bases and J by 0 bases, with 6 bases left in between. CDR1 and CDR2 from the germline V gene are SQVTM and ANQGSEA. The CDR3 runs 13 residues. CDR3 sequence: CSVETESTDTQYF. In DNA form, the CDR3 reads TGCAGCGTTGAAACGGAGAGCACAGATACGCAGTATTTT.

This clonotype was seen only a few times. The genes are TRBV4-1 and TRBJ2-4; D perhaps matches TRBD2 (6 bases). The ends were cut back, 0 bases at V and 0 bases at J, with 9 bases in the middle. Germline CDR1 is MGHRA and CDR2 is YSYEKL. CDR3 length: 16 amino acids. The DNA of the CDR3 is TGCGCCAGCAGCCAAGAGGCGGGGCTAGCCAAAAACATTCAGTACTTC. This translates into CASSQEAGLAKNIQYF.

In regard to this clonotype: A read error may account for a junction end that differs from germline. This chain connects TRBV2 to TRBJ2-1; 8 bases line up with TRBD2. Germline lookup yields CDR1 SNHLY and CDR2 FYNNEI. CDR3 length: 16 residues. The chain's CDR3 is CASSERAGGAYNVQFF. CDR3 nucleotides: TGTGCCAGCAGTGAACGGGCGGGAGGAGCATACAATGTGCAGTTCTTC.

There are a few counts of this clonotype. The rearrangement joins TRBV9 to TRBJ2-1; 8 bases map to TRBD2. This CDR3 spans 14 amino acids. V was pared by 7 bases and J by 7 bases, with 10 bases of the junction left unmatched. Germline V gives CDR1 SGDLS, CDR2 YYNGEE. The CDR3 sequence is CASVGPGLGNEQFF. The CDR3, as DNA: TGTGCCAGCGTCGGCCCGGGACTAGGTAATGAGCAGTTCTTC. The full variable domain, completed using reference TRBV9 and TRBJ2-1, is DSGVTQTPKHLITATGQRVTLRCSPRSGDLSVYWYQQSLDQGLQFLIQYYNGEERAKGNILERFSAQQFPDLHSELNLSSLELGDSALYFCASVGPGLGNEQFFGPGTRLTVL.

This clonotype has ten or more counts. CDR3: CASSARTSGSNGELFF. The CDR3, as DNA: TGTGCCAGCTCAGCCCGGACTAGCGGGAGTAACGGGGAGCTGTTTTTT. The chain employs TRBV18 and TRBJ2-2, with TRBD2 matching 13 bases. Germline lookup yields CDR1 KGHSH and CDR2 LQKENI. V gave up 5 bases and J gave up 7 bases; unmatched junction bases: 7. This CDR3 comprises 16 residues.

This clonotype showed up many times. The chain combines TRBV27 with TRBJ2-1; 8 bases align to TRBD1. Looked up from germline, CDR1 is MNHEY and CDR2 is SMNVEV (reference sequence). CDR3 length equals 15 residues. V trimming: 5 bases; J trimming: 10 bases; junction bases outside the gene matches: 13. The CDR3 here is CASSAGTGRGKEQFF. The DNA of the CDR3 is TGTGCCAGCAGTGCCGGGACAGGAAGAGGAAAAGAGCAGTTCTTC.

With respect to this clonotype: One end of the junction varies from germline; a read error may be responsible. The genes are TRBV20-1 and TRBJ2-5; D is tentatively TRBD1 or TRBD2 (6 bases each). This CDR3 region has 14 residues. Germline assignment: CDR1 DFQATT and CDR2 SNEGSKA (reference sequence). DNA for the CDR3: TGCGGTGCTACTGGGGGGCCCTACCAAGAGACCCAGTACTTC. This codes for CGATGGPYQETQYF.

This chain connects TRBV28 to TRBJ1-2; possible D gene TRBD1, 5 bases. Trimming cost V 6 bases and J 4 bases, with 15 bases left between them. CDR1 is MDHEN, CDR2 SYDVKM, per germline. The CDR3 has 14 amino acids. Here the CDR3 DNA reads TGTGCCAGCAGATCTACTTCGGGGCGCTATGGCTACACCTTC. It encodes CASRSTSGRYGYTF.

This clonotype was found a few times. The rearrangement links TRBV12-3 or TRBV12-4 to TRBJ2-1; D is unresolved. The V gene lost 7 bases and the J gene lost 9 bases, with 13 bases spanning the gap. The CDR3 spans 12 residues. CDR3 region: CASTRTPIEQFF. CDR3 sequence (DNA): TGTGCCAGCACGCGGACCCCTATTGAGCAGTTCTTC.

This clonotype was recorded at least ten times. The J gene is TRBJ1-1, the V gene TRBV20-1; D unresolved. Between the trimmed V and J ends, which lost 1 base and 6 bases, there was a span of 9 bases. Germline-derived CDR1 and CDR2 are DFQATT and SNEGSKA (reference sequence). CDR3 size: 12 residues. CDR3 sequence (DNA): TGCAGTGCTAGAGCGCGGACGGCTGAAGCTTTCTTT. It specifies CSARARTAEAFF.

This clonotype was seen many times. The DNA of the CDR3 is TGTGCCAGCAGTGAAGACAGTCCTCCTCGTTCCTACGAGCAGTACTTC. Translation: CASSEDSPPRSYEQYF. The chain carries TRBV12-3 or TRBV12-4 and TRBJ2-7, with TRBD1 as a possible D gene (5 bases). The V end was cut by 5 bases, the J end by 1 base, with 18 bases between. The CDR3 sequence is 16 residues long.

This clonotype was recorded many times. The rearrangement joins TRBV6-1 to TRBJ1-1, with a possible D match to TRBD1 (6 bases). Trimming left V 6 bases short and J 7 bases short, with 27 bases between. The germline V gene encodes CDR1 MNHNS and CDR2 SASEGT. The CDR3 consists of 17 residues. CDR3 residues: CASSYDPRSGTTGEAFF. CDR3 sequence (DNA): TGTGCCAGCAGCTACGACCCCCGATCCGGGACAACCGGTGAAGCTTTCTTT.